This passage covers 2 T cell receptor beta chains from one sample sequenced in a study of T cells expressing NK-cell markers. TCRdb reprocessed the 5' RACE reads; each CDR3 protein has one entry and no DNA is given. Its listing shows over 200,000 distinct CDR3 sequences. Sample: blood T cells: a sorted CD56 or NKG2C T cell subset, CD4+ or CD8+ T cells, or bulk PBMC T cells (not recorded which). These receptors all come from a man between 18 and 35 years old in good health.

This sequence joins TRBV7-2 and TRBJ2-5; TCRdb returns TRBD1, unconfirmable since there is no DNA. This CDR3 is built from 15 residues. The V gene's germline CDR1 is SGHTA and CDR2 FQGNSA. This CDR3 reads CASSLAPLPQGTQYF.

The chain is built from TRBV20-1 and TRBJ2-1; without DNA, the TCRdb call of TRBD2 cannot be checked. The CDR3 is 13 amino acids. The germline gives CDR1 DFQATT, CDR2 SNEGSKA (reference sequence). The CDR3 sequence: CSVGLAYYNEQFF.